One sample yielded the 8 T cell receptor beta chains listed below, sequenced in a study of CD8+CD57+ T cells in acquired aplastic anemia. Genomic DNA templated the TCR beta VDJ and CDR3 profiling. MiXCR was run by TCRdb on the reads, yielding one entry per CDR3 protein. The table lists some 180,000 distinct CDR3 sequences, around 60% of them singletons. Only patients with CD8+CD57+ cell expansion on flow cytometry were chosen for sequencing. The sample was sorted CD4+, CD8+, or CD8+CD57+ T cells (not recorded which) from PBMCs. The receptor set was obtained from a human donor with aplastic anemia.

The chain has TRBV7-4 and TRBJ2-7, with a possible D match to TRBD1 (6 bases). V gave up 5 bases and J gave up 5 bases, with 10 bases separating them. CDR1 is SGHVT and CDR2 is SQSDAQ in the germline V gene. The CDR3 consists of 12 residues. The CDR3 is CASSPDRNEQYF. The CDR3 bases are TGTGCCAGCAGCCCTGACAGGAACGAGCAGTACTTC.

The V gene is TRBV7-8, the J gene TRBJ2-3, with 11 nucleotides matching TRBD2. V trimming: 5 bases; J trimming: 1 base; junction bases outside the gene matches: 11. Per the germline V gene, CDR1 is SGHVS and CDR2 is FQNEAQ. CDR3 length: 18 residues. The CDR3 reads CASSLGVAGGRGTDTQYF. The CDR3 nucleotides read TGTGCCAGCAGCCTAGGTGTAGCGGGGGGGCGTGGCACAGATACGCAGTATTTT.

The table lists this clonotype with a few counts. The junction shows a germline mismatch at one end, possibly a read error. The rearrangement uses TRBV7-7 and TRBJ2-5, with 8 positions matching TRBD1. The length of the CDR3 is 17 residues. CDR1 and CDR2 (germline): SSHAT, FNYEAQ (reference sequence). The CDR3 reads CASSPQTGTGRQETQYF. In DNA, the CDR3 is TGTGCTAGCAGCCCCCAAACCGGGACAGGAAGACAAGAGACCCAGTACTTC.

V is TRBV5-1 and J is TRBJ2-5; 12 bases fit TRBD1. The junction had 6 bases not matched to a gene; V was cut back by 0 bases and J by 6 bases. Germline V gives CDR1 SGHRS, CDR2 YFSETQ. The CDR3 is 16 amino acids. In DNA, the CDR3 is TGCGCCAGCAGCTTGGTAGGGACAGGGGGCCTTAAGACCCAGTACTTC. This codes for CASSLVGTGGLKTQYF.

This clonotype was counted only a few times. The chain couples TRBV7-8 to TRBJ2-7; D may correspond to TRBD1 or TRBD2 (6 bases each). The CDR3 extends over 15 amino acids. CDR1 SGHVS and CDR2 FQNEAQ come from the germline V gene. V gave up 0 bases and J gave up 3 bases, with 12 bases separating them. The CDR3 coding sequence is TGTGCCAGCAGCTTAGCAAGGGGGGTGGACTACGAGCAGTACTTC. Translating gives CASSLARGVDYEQYF.

The J gene is TRBJ2-1, the V gene TRBV2, with D possibly TRBD2 on 6 matching bases. CDR3 length equals 13 residues. V lost 5 bases and J 9 bases, leaving 14 bases between the germline ends. In germline, CDR1 is SNHLY, CDR2 FYNNEI. The CDR3 region has the DNA TGTGCCAGCAGTTTAGGAGGGTCGCTTGAGCAGTTCTTC. Amino acid sequence: CASSLGGSLEQFF.

The table lists this clonotype with a few counts. The genes are TRBV2 and TRBJ2-7, with 7 bases identical to TRBD2. The germline V gene has CDR1 SNHLY and CDR2 FYNNEI. The CDR3 covers 16 residues. J gave up 9 bases and V 1 base, and 15 bases lay outside the gene matches. CDR3 amino acids: CASSEGGGSKPTRQYF. For the CDR3, the DNA is TGTGCCAGCAGTGAAGGGGGGGGTAGTAAGCCTACGAGGCAGTACTTC.

V is TRBV9 and J is TRBJ1-6, with TRBD1 matching 12 bases. V shed 3 bases, J shed 9 bases, and the junction held 7 bases outside the gene matches. This CDR3 has 16 amino acids. Germline V gene data show CDR1 as SGDLS and CDR2 as YYNGEE. Here the CDR3 reads CASSARDRGRSSPLHF. The CDR3 coding sequence is TGTGCCAGCAGCGCCAGGGACAGGGGGCGAAGTTCACCCCTCCACTTT.